This is a list of T cell receptor beta chains from one sample in a study of cytomegalovirus exposure and HLA in healthy donors. The protocol was immunoSEQ multiplex PCR, while the TCRdb copy is restricted to in-frame clones and leaves out a portion. The sample yields approximately 140,000 clones, under 85% seen once. Sequencing was performed on PBMCs. These receptors were taken from a man younger than 35 in good health and CMV-seronegative. CDR3s include the opening cysteine and the closing phenylalanine or tryptophan. The D gene is left open where the match is weak. Expanded clones get a size class; other rows say once, few or many, or leave the size out.

d_call: -
clone_size: -
cdr3_length: 13
j_call: TRBJ1-1
v_call: TRBV29-1
cdr3_aa: CSIGLGEGTEAFF
cdr3_nt: TGCAGCATTGGCTTAGGAGAGGGCACTGAAGCTTTCTTT

d_call: -
clone_size: -
cdr3_length: 15
j_call: TRBJ2-2
v_call: TRBV7-9
cdr3_aa: CSSSFISGNTGELFF
cdr3_nt: TGTTCCAGCAGCTTTATCTCAGGGAACACCGGGGAGCTGTTTTTT

d_call: -
clone_size: -
cdr3_length: 13
j_call: TRBJ1-5
v_call: TRBV6-6
cdr3_aa: CASSYGVNQPQHF
cdr3_nt: TGTGCCAGCAGTTACGGAGTTAATCAGCCCCAGCATTTT

d_call: TRBD1
clone_size: -
cdr3_length: 15
j_call: TRBJ1-2
v_call: TRBV13
cdr3_aa: CASSISGTGAYGYTF
cdr3_nt: TGTGCCAGCAGCATCTCCGGGACAGGGGCTTATGGCTACACCTTC

d_call: -
clone_size: once
cdr3_length: 17
j_call: TRBJ2-3
v_call: TRBV11-2
cdr3_aa: CASSLGRGQISTDTQYF
cdr3_nt: TGTGCCAGCAGCTTAGGCCGTGGACAGATAAGCACAGATACGCAGTATTTT

d_call: -
clone_size: -
cdr3_length: 11
j_call: TRBJ2-3
v_call: TRBV29-1
cdr3_aa: CSAGRGDTQYF
cdr3_nt: TGCAGCGCCGGCCGGGGAGATACGCAGTATTTT

d_call: TRBD1
clone_size: -
cdr3_length: 14
j_call: TRBJ2-1
v_call: TRBV27
cdr3_aa: CASSSRTGINEQFF
cdr3_nt: TGTGCCAGCAGTTCTAGGACAGGGATCAATGAGCAGTTCTTC

d_call: TRBD1
clone_size: -
cdr3_length: 14
j_call: TRBJ2-7
v_call: TRBV7-2
cdr3_aa: CASSFSTGSYEQYF
cdr3_nt: TGTGCCAGCAGCTTTTCGACAGGGTCCTACGAGCAGTACTTC

d_call: -
clone_size: -
cdr3_length: 15
j_call: TRBJ1-5
v_call: TRBV5-1
cdr3_aa: CASSPGGTPNQPQHF
cdr3_nt: TGCGCCAGCAGCCCGGGGGGCACCCCCAATCAGCCCCAGCATTTT

d_call: -
clone_size: -
cdr3_length: 15
j_call: TRBJ1-1
v_call: TRBV7-8
cdr3_aa: CASSPRPLMDTEAFF
cdr3_nt: TGTGCCAGCAGCCCACGCCCCCTAATGGACACTGAAGCTTTCTTT

d_call: -
clone_size: -
cdr3_length: 14
j_call: TRBJ1-1
v_call: TRBV2
cdr3_aa: CASSEDGVNTEAFF
cdr3_nt: TGTGCCAGCAGTGAAGATGGAGTAAACACTGAAGCTTTCTTT

d_call: -
clone_size: once
cdr3_length: 14
j_call: TRBJ2-2
v_call: TRBV9
cdr3_aa: CASREGEMAGELFF
cdr3_nt: TGTGCCAGCAGAGAAGGGGAAATGGCCGGGGAGCTGTTTTTT

d_call: TRBD1
clone_size: -
cdr3_length: 13
j_call: TRBJ1-1
v_call: TRBV6-5
cdr3_aa: CASSEGAQTEAFF
cdr3_nt: TGTGCCAGCAGTGAGGGGGCGCAGACTGAAGCTTTCTTT

d_call: -
clone_size: -
cdr3_length: 16
j_call: TRBJ1-6
v_call: TRBV7-8
cdr3_aa: CASSLEYNSYNSPLHF
cdr3_nt: TGTGCCAGCAGCTTAGAATACAACTCCTATAATTCACCCCTCCACTTT

d_call: TRBD1
clone_size: -
cdr3_length: 17
j_call: TRBJ2-2
v_call: TRBV2
cdr3_aa: CASIDTGTGGYTGELFF
cdr3_nt: TGTGCCAGCATTGATACCGGGACAGGGGGATACACCGGGGAGCTGTTTTTT

d_call: TRBD1
clone_size: few
cdr3_length: 13
j_call: TRBJ1-1
v_call: TRBV6-5
cdr3_aa: CASRDRHWTEAFF
cdr3_nt: TGTGCCAGCAGGGACAGGCATTGGACTGAAGCTTTCTTT

d_call: TRBD1
clone_size: -
cdr3_length: 15
j_call: TRBJ2-7
v_call: TRBV30
cdr3_aa: CAWKLSGTGGYEQYF
cdr3_nt: TGTGCCTGGAAACTCTCCGGGACAGGGGGCTACGAGCAGTACTTC

d_call: -
clone_size: -
cdr3_length: 15
j_call: TRBJ1-2
v_call: TRBV7-7
cdr3_aa: CASSPLGGDMVGYTF
cdr3_nt: TGTGCTAGCAGCCCCCTCGGGGGGGATATGGTTGGCTACACCTTC

d_call: -
clone_size: -
cdr3_length: 13
j_call: TRBJ2-7
v_call: TRBV19
cdr3_aa: CASSIKLASEQYF
cdr3_nt: TGTGCCAGTAGTATAAAGCTAGCGAGCGAGCAGTACTTC

d_call: -
clone_size: -
cdr3_length: 18
j_call: TRBJ1-3
v_call: TRBV7-2
cdr3_aa: CASSLLPTRSNSGNTIYF
cdr3_nt: TGTGCCAGCAGCTTACTACCAACCCGCTCTAACTCTGGAAACACCATATATTTT

d_call: TRBD2
clone_size: -
cdr3_length: 16
j_call: TRBJ2-3
v_call: TRBV4-3
cdr3_aa: CASSPLAGGPPDTQYF
cdr3_nt: TGCGCCAGCAGCCCACTAGCGGGGGGGCCCCCAGATACGCAGTATTTT

d_call: -
clone_size: -
cdr3_length: 15
j_call: TRBJ2-2
v_call: TRBV5-1
cdr3_aa: CASSFTASNTGGLFF
cdr3_nt: TGCGCCAGCAGCTTTACAGCGTCGAACACCGGGGGGCTGTTTTTT

d_call: -
clone_size: -
cdr3_length: 12
j_call: TRBJ2-1
v_call: TRBV7-2
cdr3_aa: CASSWAGNEQFF
cdr3_nt: TGTGCCAGCAGCTGGGCGGGCAATGAGCAGTTCTTC

d_call: -
clone_size: -
cdr3_length: 13
j_call: TRBJ1-4
v_call: TRBV7-2
cdr3_aa: CASSLSTYEKLFF
cdr3_nt: TGTGCCAGCAGCTTATCGACATATGAAAAACTGTTTTTT

d_call: -
clone_size: -
cdr3_length: 13
j_call: TRBJ1-3
v_call: TRBV25-1
cdr3_aa: CASSAISGLPIYF
cdr3_nt: TGTGCCAGCAGTGCGATCTCAGGCCTCCCCATATATTTT

d_call: TRBD1
clone_size: -
cdr3_length: 14
j_call: TRBJ1-6
v_call: TRBV30
cdr3_aa: CAWDRDRGNSPLHF
cdr3_nt: TGTGCCTGGGACCGGGACAGGGGAAATTCACCCCTCCACTTT

d_call: -
clone_size: few
cdr3_length: 12
j_call: TRBJ1-1
v_call: TRBV10-3
cdr3_aa: CAISRGNTEAFF
cdr3_nt: TGTGCCATCAGTCGGGGGAACACTGAAGCTTTCTTT

d_call: -
clone_size: -
cdr3_length: 16
j_call: TRBJ1-3
v_call: TRBV7-6
cdr3_aa: CASSSKIDISGNTIYF
cdr3_nt: TGTGCCAGCAGCTCCAAAATTGACATCTCTGGAAACACCATATATTTT

d_call: TRBD2
clone_size: -
cdr3_length: 13
j_call: TRBJ2-7
v_call: TRBV30
cdr3_aa: CAWGGDRYYEQYF
cdr3_nt: TGTGCCTGGGGGGGGGACCGGTACTACGAGCAGTACTTC

d_call: -
clone_size: -
cdr3_length: 15
j_call: TRBJ2-2
v_call: TRBV7-2
cdr3_aa: CASSLIGGDTGELFF
cdr3_nt: TGTGCCAGCAGCTTGATTGGCGGGGACACCGGGGAGCTGTTTTTT

d_call: -
clone_size: once
cdr3_length: 13
j_call: TRBJ2-1
v_call: TRBV6-5
cdr3_aa: CASSYSPGNEQFF
cdr3_nt: TGTGCCAGCAGTTACTCTCCCGGGAATGAGCAGTTCTTC

d_call: -
clone_size: few
cdr3_length: 14
j_call: TRBJ1-5
v_call: TRBV11-2
cdr3_aa: CASSLAGGSQPQHF
cdr3_nt: TGTGCCAGCAGCTTAGCGGGAGGGAGTCAGCCCCAGCATTTT